This T cell receptor (beta chain) comes out of a study of T cells in localized non-small cell lung cancer. The table came from immunoSEQ multiplex PCR; TCRdb's copy has only in-frame clones and leaves some out. The sample has about 24,000 clones, 88% seen once. V lost 5 bases, J lost 5 bases, and 16 bases lay in between. The CDR3 covers 14 residues. The germline V gene has CDR1 SGHDT and CDR2 YYEEEE. The starting material was PBMCs, obtained before any cancer treatment. The chain employs TRBV5-6 and TRBJ1-2; tentatively, D is TRBD1 (5 bases). This sequence originates from a man aged 40 to 70 with stage II lung adenocarcinoma. The CDR3 is CASRLEEGAYGYTF. CDR3 nucleotide sequence: TGTGCCAGCAGACTCGAGGAAGGGGCGTATGGCTACACCTTC.